These 27 T cell receptor beta chains were all obtained from the same sample, sequenced in a study of Ad26.COV2.S vaccination and SARS-CoV-2 variants. Sequenced by immunoSEQ multiplex PCR; TCRdb stores in-frame clones only, minus some. The sample consists of hundreds of thousands of clones, roughly nine tenths of them appearing once. Treatment: about 20 received Ad26.COV2.S at low or high dose, single or two shots; a few received placebo; per-sample allocation not given. Repertoires come from day 63 after the first vaccine or placebo injection. The sequenced sample was peripheral blood, obtained in a trial of Ad26.COV2.S vaccine versus placebo. Source of these receptors: a person between 18 and 65 years old who received the Ad26.COV2.S COVID-19 vaccine or a placebo.

The V and J genes are TRBV18 and TRBJ1-6, with D uncertain. Germline loops: CDR1 KGHSH, CDR2 LQKENI. The V end was cut by 4 bases, the J end by 1 base, with 8 bases between. This CDR3 spans 15 amino acids. CDR3 nucleotide sequence: TGTGCCAGCTCACTTGAGTATTCCTATAATTCACCCCTCCACTTT. Translating gives CASSLEYSYNSPLHF.

V usage is TRBV19 and J usage is TRBJ1-5; D not certain. Trimming took off 6 bases at V and 5 bases at J, with 14 bases between the two ends. This CDR3 is 14 amino acids long. Per germline, CDR1 LNHDA and CDR2 SQIVND (reference sequence). This CDR3 reads CASRTARLDQPQHF. CDR3 nucleotide sequence: TGTGCCAGTAGGACCGCCAGGCTCGATCAGCCCCAGCATTTT.

This sequence joins TRBV2 and TRBJ2-1, with TRBD2 matching over 10 bases. The ends lost 6 bases at V and 3 bases at J; junction bases unmatched: 8. The CDR3 totals 16 residues. The germline V gene encodes CDR1 SNHLY and CDR2 FYNNEI. The CDR3 nucleotides read TGTGCCAGCAGATGGACTAGCGGAGGCCTCTACAATGAGCAGTTCTTC. It translates to CASRWTSGGLYNEQFF.

The V gene is TRBV5-6, the J gene TRBJ2-3; maybe TRBD1 (6 bases). Germline V CDR1 and CDR2: SGHDT, YYEEEE. The CDR3 contains 14 residues. V lost 5 bases to trimming and J lost 0 bases, with 10 bases between them. CDR3 bases: TGTGCCAGCAGGAGGACAGCTAGCACAGATACGCAGTATTTT. Protein: CASRRTASTDTQYF.

The chain carries TRBV7-2 and TRBJ1-2; D is ambiguous. Germline V gene lookup returns CDR1 SGHTA and CDR2 FQGNSA. This CDR3 contains 14 residues. Trimming removed 2 bases at V and 12 bases at J, with 19 bases between. The CDR3 is CASSLTRPSGGDTF. In DNA, the CDR3 is TGTGCCAGCAGCTTAACGAGACCTTCGGGAGGCGACACCTTC.

V and J are TRBV18 and TRBJ1-5; no clear D gene. This CDR3 comprises 14 residues. Germline CDR1 and CDR2: KGHSH and LQKENI. V lost 3 bases and J 3 bases, leaving 9 bases between the germline ends. The CDR3 DNA follows: TGTGCCAGCTCACCGGGAGGAATCAATCAGCCCCAGCATTTT. Its protein product is CASSPGGINQPQHF.

V and J are TRBV19 and TRBJ1-2; D unresolved. Germline V gene sequence: CDR1 LNHDA, CDR2 SQIVND (reference sequence). This CDR3 is 13 amino acids long. Trimming took 3 bases from V and 2 from J, leaving 7 bases between them. This chain's CDR3 is CASSMKQNYGYTF. The CDR3 region has the DNA TGTGCCAGTAGTATGAAACAGAACTATGGCTACACCTTC.

The rearrangement uses TRBV5-1 and TRBJ1-3; D call uncertain. The CDR3 sequence is 14 residues long. Trimming took 0 bases from V and 2 from J, leaving 6 bases between them. The germline CDR1 and CDR2 sequences are SGHRS and YFSETQ. CDR3 sequence: CASSLGTTGNTIYF. In DNA, the CDR3 is TGCGCCAGCAGCTTGGGGACGACTGGAAACACCATATATTTT.

CDR3 loop: CASSQASDRATGVYQPQHF. CDR3 nucleotide sequence: TGTGCCAGCAGCCAAGCGAGCGACAGGGCTACCGGGGTCTATCAGCCCCAGCATTTT. The V call is TRBV4-2, the J call TRBJ1-5; 7 bases map to TRBD1. The trim removed 1 base at V and 5 bases at J, leaving 17 bases unmatched. This CDR3 spans 19 amino acids. The germline CDR1 and CDR2 sequences are LGHNA and YNFKEQ.

V usage is TRBV5-1 and J usage is TRBJ2-1; D assignment may be TRBD1 or TRBD2 (6 bases each). Germline values: CDR1 SGHRS, CDR2 YFSETQ. V was pared by 4 bases and J by 7 bases, with 18 bases between. This CDR3 has 15 residues. This CDR3 reads CASSTRGGGRNEQFF. For the CDR3, the DNA is TGCGCCAGCAGCACCCGAGGAGGGGGAAGGAATGAGCAGTTCTTC.

The chain has TRBV4-3 and TRBJ2-1; D is perhaps TRBD2 (6 bases). Trimming cost V 6 bases and J 0 bases, with 18 bases left between them. The CDR3 loop spans 17 amino acids. In germline, CDR1 is LGHNA, CDR2 YSLEER. The CDR3 loop reads CASSRDSSLSSYNEQFF. The CDR3 coding sequence is TGCGCCAGCAGTCGGGACTCCTCGTTAAGCTCCTACAATGAGCAGTTCTTC.

J is TRBJ1-5 and V is TRBV19, with D maybe TRBD1 (6 bases). Germline V gives CDR1 LNHDA, CDR2 SQIVND (reference sequence). The ends were cut back, 5 bases at V and 3 bases at J, with 20 bases in the middle. The CDR3 has 17 residues. CDR3 DNA: TGTGCCAGTAGTCCCCTCGAACAGGGCGGTCACAATCAGCCCCAGCATTTT. Its translation: CASSPLEQGGHNQPQHF.

The chain employs TRBV29-1 and TRBJ1-2, with a possible D match to TRBD1 (5 bases). This CDR3 is built from 14 residues. V gave up 6 bases and J gave up 0 bases, with 14 bases separating them. From germline, CDR1 is SQVTM and CDR2 ANQGSEA. DNA of the CDR3: TGCAGCGTCGCTAGACAGTTAGCTAACTATGGCTACACCTTC. Translating it yields CSVARQLANYGYTF.

V is TRBV9 and J is TRBJ2-3; 13 bases fit TRBD2. Germline lookup yields CDR1 SGDLS and CDR2 YYNGEE. Trimming cost V 3 bases and J 0 bases; bases outside gene matches: 4. CDR3 length: 17 amino acids. This CDR3 reads CASSAGLAGSSTDTQYF. The CDR3 nucleotides are TGTGCCAGCAGCGCGGGACTAGCGGGATCTAGCACAGATACGCAGTATTTT.

The V call is TRBV23-1, the J call TRBJ2-7, with 8 bases identical to TRBD1. TRBV23-1 is treated as an ORF (open reading frame) with a function not yet certain. The ends lost 0 bases at V and 5 bases at J; junction bases unmatched: 3. CDR3 size: 14 residues. The CDR3 loop reads CASSQSGQGDEQYV. CDR3 DNA: TGCGCCAGCAGTCAATCAGGACAGGGCGACGAGCAGTACGTC.

About this clone: At the DNA level, this CDR3 is encoded by other sequences in the same sample as well. This chain links TRBV28 with TRBJ2-7; D remains ambiguous. CDR1 is MDHEN, CDR2 SYDVKM, per germline. V lost 6 bases to trimming and J lost 2 bases, with 5 bases between them. This CDR3 spans 11 amino acids. CDR3 sequence reads: CASSSTYEQYF. The CDR3 DNA reads as TGTGCCAGCAGCTCAACCTACGAGCAGTACTTC.

This chain joins TRBV9 and TRBJ2-3; D remains ambiguous. This CDR3 spans 12 amino acids. Germline CDR1 is SGDLS and CDR2 is YYNGEE. Trimming shortened V by 2 bases and J by 7 bases, and 8 bases separated the two germline ends. The CDR3 region has the DNA TGTGCCAGCAGCGTGGTCGGAAATACGCAGTATTTT. The encoded protein is CASSVVGNTQYF.

This rearrangement joins TRBV15 to TRBJ2-5; D is undetermined. From germline, CDR1 is LNHNV and CDR2 YYDKDF (reference sequence). The CDR3 runs 13 residues. Trimming took 6 bases from V and 7 from J, leaving 15 bases between them. The CDR3 loop reads CATRSQPSWTQYF. CDR3 in DNA: TGTGCCACCAGATCCCAGCCGTCATGGACCCAGTACTTC.

J is TRBJ1-1 and V is TRBV9; D possibly corresponds to TRBD1 (5 bases). V was cut by 4 bases and J by 1 base, with 11 bases left in between. CDR3 length: 14 residues. The V gene's germline CDR1 is SGDLS and CDR2 YYNGEE. CDR3 loop: CASSPSGGNTEAFF. The CDR3 DNA is TGTGCCAGCAGCCCGAGTGGGGGGAACACTGAAGCTTTCTTT.

The chain links TRBV5-6 to TRBJ1-2; no definite D call. CDR3 length: 15 residues. The V end lost 2 bases, the J end lost 6 bases, and 17 bases lay between the germline ends. Germline assignment: CDR1 SGHDT and CDR2 YYEEEE. The CDR3 protein is CASSFLETWSHGYTF. The CDR3 region has the DNA TGTGCCAGCAGCTTTTTAGAGACATGGTCCCATGGCTACACCTTC.

As DNA, the CDR3 is TGTGCCAGCAGTTCCCTGCGGGACAGAAACATTCAGTACTTC. This encodes CASSSLRDRNIQYF. J is TRBJ2-4 and V is TRBV28; the D gene is possibly TRBD1 (7 bases). Looked up from germline, CDR1 is MDHEN and CDR2 is SYDVKM. The CDR3 has 14 residues. Trimming removed 4 bases at V and 6 bases at J, with 13 bases between. The complete variable domain, with remaining parts taken from reference TRBV28 and TRBJ2-4, reads DVKVTQSSRYLVKRTGEKVFLECVQDMDHENMFWYRQDPGLGLRLIYFSYDVKMKEKGDIPEGYSVSREKKERFSLILESASTNQTSMYLCASSSLRDRNIQYFGAGTRLSVL.

This clone was counted only a few times. In DNA form, the CDR3 reads TGCGCCAGCAGCCAAGATAGAGATAACAGCTCAACAAATCAGCCCCAGCATTTT. Translated: CASSQDRDNSSTNQPQHF. V usage is TRBV4-1 and J usage is TRBJ1-5; D ambiguous. Germline-derived CDR1 and CDR2 are MGHRA and YSYEKL. V was shortened by 0 bases and J by 4 bases, with 19 bases between the two germline ends. The CDR3 contains 18 residues.

The rearrangement uses TRBV28 and TRBJ2-1; D is possibly TRBD2 (5 bases). In germline, CDR1 is MDHEN, CDR2 SYDVKM. The CDR3 is 14 residues long. Trimming pared 6 bases from V and 0 bases from J, leaving 9 bases between. CDR3 nucleotide sequence: TGTGCCAGCAGCCCTAGCCCCTCCTACAATGAGCAGTTCTTC. Its protein product is CASSPSPSYNEQFF.

The chain joins TRBV7-2 to TRBJ2-3; 13 nucleotides align to TRBD2. The junction had 7 bases not matched to a gene; V was cut back by 5 bases and J by 2 bases. CDR1 and CDR2 from the germline V gene are SGHTA and FQGNSA. This CDR3 spans 17 amino acids. As DNA, the CDR3 is TGTGCCAGCAGCATGCGACTAGCGGGGGGCTTCACAGATACGCAGTATTTT. Translating gives CASSMRLAGGFTDTQYF.

J is TRBJ1-4 and V is TRBV15; no clear D. V lost 1 base and J 7 bases, leaving 19 bases between the germline ends. Germline CDR1 and CDR2: LNHNV and YYDKDF (reference sequence). There are 17 residues in the CDR3. The CDR3 region has the DNA TGTGCCACCAGCAGAGCGTCTACGGCAGCGCTAGTTGAAAAACTGTTTTTT. Protein sequence: CATSRASTAALVEKLFF. The full variable domain, in which reference TRBV15 and TRBJ1-4 provide the parts outside the CDR3, is DAMVIQNPRYQVTQFGKPVTLSCSQTLNHNVMYWYQQKSSQAPKLLFHYYDKDFNNEADTPDNFQSRRPNTSFCFLDIRSPGLGDTAMYLCATSRASTAALVEKLFFGSGTQLSVL.

V gene TRBV5-1 combines with J gene TRBJ2-2; 12 positions match TRBD2. The CDR3 covers 16 residues. Trimming took 3 bases from V and 3 from J; bases not matched to a gene: 3. Germline CDR1 reads SGHRS; CDR2 reads YFSETQ. CDR3 sequence reads: CASSWRLAGDTGELFF. The CDR3 DNA follows: TGCGCCAGCAGCTGGCGACTAGCGGGAGACACCGGGGAGCTGTTTTTT.

The rearrangement joins TRBV7-3 to TRBJ2-5, with 14 positions matching TRBD2. This CDR3 comprises 17 residues. V shed 2 bases and J 2 bases; nucleotides not matched to a gene: 4. Looked up from germline, CDR1 is SGHTA and CDR2 is FQGTGA. The CDR3 sequence: CASSLGLAGGTQETQYF. In nucleotides, the CDR3 is TGTGCCAGCAGCTTAGGACTAGCGGGGGGCACACAAGAGACCCAGTACTTC.